The entry that follows covers one T cell receptor (beta chain) sequence. What it recognizes is unknown. Uncontrolled infection, other autoimmune disease, pregnancy or lactation disqualified patients from enrolment. Orbital computed tomography and thyroid ultrasound, together with serum TRAb and thyroxine and clinical symptoms, were used for diagnoses. This sample stems from a study of T cells in Graves' hyperthyroidism and ophthalmopathy. The study, taken as a whole, reports: It was a median approximately 6 months before onset that the model predicted ophthalmopathy.

The TCR beta CDR3 regions underwent amplification using RNA transcripts as the source. The TCR CDR3 first-round RT-PCR relied on the HTBI primer set. A single record per CDR3 protein comes from TCRdb applying MiXCR to the multiplex PCR reads. The table includes roughly 250,000 distinct CDR3 sequences, about a sixth detected once. The CDR3 covers 13 residues. Germline CDR1 KGHSH, CDR2 LQKENI. After removal of 6 bases from V and 6 bases from J, the junction contained 5 bases not matched to a gene. This TCR came from a woman younger than 30 with Graves' ophthalmopathy. The chain recombines TRBV18 with TRBJ1-2, with 9 bases identical to TRBD1. Sequences were obtained from blood. The CDR3: CASSAGTGHGYTF. The CDR3 region has the DNA TGTGCCAGCTCGGCCGGGACAGGGCATGGCTACACCTTC.